This TCR beta chain stems from a study of T cell responses to AZD1222 COVID-19 vaccine. Clones were read by immunoSEQ multiplex PCR, and TCRdb kept only the in-frame ones, dropping some. The profile shows around 150,000 clones, about 87% of them singletons. The sequenced sample was peripheral blood, obtained on day 0 of AZD1222 vaccination. The receptor was isolated from an adult in good health.

CDR3 sequence reads: CASSLEPGRTEAFF. The CDR3 DNA is TGTGCCAGCAGCTTAGAGCCAGGGAGGACTGAAGCTTTCTTT. The J gene is TRBJ1-1, the V gene TRBV7-8; weak D call: TRBD1 (5 bases). Looked up from germline, CDR1 is SGHVS and CDR2 is FQNEAQ. The V and J ends lost 1 base and 5 bases respectively, with 11 bases between them. The CDR3 totals 14 residues.